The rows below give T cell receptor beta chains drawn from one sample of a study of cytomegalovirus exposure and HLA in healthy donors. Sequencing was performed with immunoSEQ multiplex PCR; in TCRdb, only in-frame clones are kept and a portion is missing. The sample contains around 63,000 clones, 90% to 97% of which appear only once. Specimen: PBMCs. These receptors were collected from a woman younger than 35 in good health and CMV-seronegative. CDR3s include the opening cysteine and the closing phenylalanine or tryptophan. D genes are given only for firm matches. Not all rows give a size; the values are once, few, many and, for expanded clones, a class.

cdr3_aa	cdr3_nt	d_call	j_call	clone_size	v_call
CSASFRGTQYF	TGCAGTGCTAGCTTTCGGGGGACCCAGTACTTC	-	TRBJ2-5	-	TRBV20-1
CASSQQREWMGEQYF	TGCGCCAGCAGCCAGCAGCGGGAGTGGATGGGGGAGCAGTACTTC	TRBD2	TRBJ2-7	-	TRBV4-3
CASSPGDFAYEQYF	TGTGCCAGCAGCCCTGGGGACTTCGCCTACGAGCAGTACTTC	-	TRBJ2-7	-	TRBV7-6
CASTLPDKDTQYF	TGTGCCAGCACCCTGCCGGACAAAGATACGCAGTATTTT	-	TRBJ2-3	-	TRBV6-6
CASSVVGQGRNEQFF	TGTGCCAGCAGCGTAGTGGGTCAGGGAAGGAATGAGCAGTTCTTC	-	TRBJ2-1	-	TRBV9
CASSGTRTGWGEQYF	TGTGCCAGCAGTGGGACACGGACAGGGTGGGGCGAGCAGTACTTC	TRBD1	TRBJ2-7	many	TRBV25-1
CASSPRGGSYEQYF	TGCGCCAGCAGCCCCCGGGGGGGTTCCTACGAGCAGTACTTC	TRBD2	TRBJ2-7	-	TRBV5-1
CASSQTGLAGRETQYF	TGTGCCAGCAGTCAAACGGGCCTAGCGGGACGGGAGACCCAGTACTTC	TRBD2	TRBJ2-5	-	TRBV2
CASSRAGTEETQYF	TGTGCCAGCAGCCGGGCCGGGACAGAAGAGACCCAGTACTTC	TRBD1	TRBJ2-5	once	TRBV27
CSASPWPEQYF	TGCAGTGCCTCCCCATGGCCCGAGCAGTACTTC	-	TRBJ2-7	-	TRBV20-1
CASSFLAVLNYGYTF	TGTGCCAGCAGCTTTTTGGCAGTCCTTAACTATGGCTACACCTTC	-	TRBJ1-2	-	TRBV7-9